This section outlines one T cell receptor (beta chain) sequence together with its context. There is no known antigen for this receptor. The input lacks base qualities; no much larger clone sits a single base away. The entire amount of isolated RNA was reverse transcribed using the High Capacity cDNA Reverse Transcription Kit, so the sequenced TCRB transcripts were expressed ones. Deep immunoSEQ sequencing was applied to naive, central memory and regulatory T cell samples, giving an average of roughly 3.6 million total reads per sample. Sorted cells were lysed in RLT buffer and RNA was extracted with DNase-treated RNeasy Micro or Mini kits, depending on cell number. Each cell subset was processed separately to prevent cross-contamination, with patient and healthy donor samples processed together. The immunoSEQ multiplex PCR was used to amplify TCRB sequences from cDNA, yielding 87-bp fragments that span the CDR3 region. Sequencing of the amplicons was performed on the Illumina HiSeq platform. In the source study's methods: Synthetic template baselines were used to correct PCR bias computationally, reads within Hamming distance 2 were collapsed together, and singletons that could not be merged were discarded. By aligning reads against IMGT, V, D and J genes, CDR3 length, and insertions or deletions at six rearrangement sites were assigned. Within each subset, clonotype counts were normalized to the number of sorted cells before true diversity and Gini coefficients were calculated with the tcR R package. The overlap coefficient, calculated on TCRB nucleotide sequences, was used to measure repertoire sharing. Out-of-frame TCRB sequences from naive cells were analyzed as a proxy for the pre-selection repertoire. TCRdb took this table from immuneACCESS and kept in-frame rearrangements with V and J called. Such tables lack part of the clones; where checked against another copy, unresolved V genes explain under half of the gap, and the rest is unexplained. That table supplies the V and J calls and clone size; D and trimming were determined from the DNA. The sample table records roughly 350,000 clones; approximately 10% of these occur just once. The top ten constitute just over 0.015% of the sample.

Each donor gave one peripheral blood draw, roughly 110 mL on average, collected into heparinised tubes. A BD FACSAria II and a panel including CD45RO, CCR7, CD25, CD127, CD95 and CD27 were used to sort naive, central memory, regulatory and stem cell-like memory CD4+ T cells. Every sorted population had a purity above 95%. PBMCs were isolated immediately by Lymphoprep density gradient centrifugation and stained directly without culture. To minimize batch effects, samples were stained and sorted in pairs, one healthy donor with one patient per experiment. This sample was included in a study of beta chain features in type 1 diabetes (dated by TCRdb to the late 2010s). Background on the whole study: Mean age, gender distribution, total cell number and subset yield were not different between patients and healthy donors. The study compared the TCRB repertoires of sorted circulating CD4+ T cell subsets in recently diagnosed type 1 diabetes patients with those in matched healthy donors. Whereas all 30 or so donors provided naive and central memory subsets, regulatory and stem cell-like memory subsets were isolated from just 8 patients and roughly 8 healthy donors. A total of 85 million to 140 million sorted cells were examined across all samples, and a strong correlation was observed between cell number per subset and RNA yield. Study-wide findings and limitations: At VDJ recombination sites, patients with type 1 diabetes made fewer insertions and deleted more nucleotides, a pattern implying thymic rearrangement abnormalities. Naive, central memory and regulatory TCRB repertoires appeared to be more alike among patients than among healthy donors. Shorter templates might have been favored by PCR, but patient and control samples were amplified and corrected together, so both groups would have been affected equally by any skew. In all four CD4+ subsets, TCRB CDR3 length was moderately but significantly shorter in type 1 diabetes patients. HLA sub-analyses involved small numbers of individuals, so any influence of HLA type on TCRB rearrangement remained unresolved. Because cDNA was sequenced instead of genomic DNA, highly expressing activated cells could be over-represented, though the groups showed no difference in activation or CD3 levels.

Trimming removed 5 bases from V and 3 bases from J; the gene matches leave 8 bases unexplained. As encoded in the germline V gene, CDR1 is SGHAT while CDR2 is FQNNGV. The CDR3 runs 15 amino acids, cysteine and phenylalanine included. Only the CDR3 part of the read is kept: 45 bases, read in frame from the first base. This chain joins TRBV11-2 to TRBJ2-7, with 9 bases matching TRBD1. This clonotype was sampled from a woman between 25 and 40 years old in good health. Sequences were obtained from naive CD4+ T cells from blood. The label giving this sample's cell subset or site can be read as: true naive CD4+ T cells. The DNA reads TGTGCCAGCAGCCAAACAGGGGGCGATATCTACGAGCAGTACTTC. This is translated as CASSQTGGDIYEQYF.